This entry features one T cell receptor beta chain sequence. Its binding antigen is unknown. The input lacks base qualities; no much larger clone sits a single base away. Library preparation was by 5' RACE. The reads were generated on an Illumina HiSeq 2000. Template switching introduced a universal primer binding site; the final cDNA contained a unique molecular identifier, enabling accurate counting of TCR cDNA molecules. First-strand cDNA for TCR alpha and beta chains was synthesized from specific primers in the conserved constant-segment region. To control for contamination, every cDNA library was double barcoded, receiving both a SMART-Mk sample barcode and Illumina barcodes. TruSeq adapter sequences and Illumina sample barcodes were added in two successive PCR steps. TCR alpha and beta cDNA libraries were sequenced on the Illumina HiSeq platform with custom primers. Regarding the original processing steps: Unique molecular identifiers were extracted from raw reads with MiGEC, and CDR3 positions were determined with MiXCR. For each individual, recombination models were inferred using an EM algorithm with the repgenHMM and IGoR tools. Shared clonotype analysis was performed with the tcR package in R, normalizing sharing by the product of cloneset sizes. To study raw recombination free of thymic and clonal selection effects, out-of-frame nonproductive sequences were analyzed. TCRdb ran its own pipeline on the public reads, namely fastp trimming at Q25 and MiXCR clone calling, and kept in-frame beta chains. Records with the same CDR3 protein are collapsed into one entry carrying the most frequent genes and DNA. These V and J calls derive from TCRdb rather than the authors' analysis. The sample table lists 650,000 to 750,000 distinct CDR3 sequences, about 20% of them with a count of one. 4% to 4.5% of the sample is taken by the ten largest.

The germline V gene yields KGHSH for CDR1 and LQKENI for CDR2. The CDR3 holds 15 amino acids from the cysteine to the phenylalanine. CDR3 DNA is the only sequence kept; it has 45 bases, read in frame from the first base. The junction shows trimming of 2 bases on V and 10 bases on J, and the gene matches do not reach 9 bases of it. All donors were healthy Caucasians. Three pairs of female monozygotic twins, all aged about 18 to 30 years, were included in the twin cohort. The RNA used for TCR libraries was isolated from peripheral blood mononuclear cells. The data were taken from a study of identical twins (dated by TCRdb to 2015 to 2016). Turning to the overall study: TCR alpha and beta repertoires from monozygotic twins, unrelated adults of various ages and cord blood were deep-sequenced to test whether fetal clonotypes persist. To rule out contamination, replicate twin experiments were performed at different times with different library preparation protocols. The investigation overall reported the following: Abundant cord blood beta clonotypes had fewer insertions, young adult naive repertoires showed a similar but weaker trend, and memory repertoires showed no such trend. Recombination models systematically underestimated out-of-frame TCR alpha sharing in monozygotic twins but agreed with sharing between unrelated individuals. Compared with coincidental sharing between unrelated individuals, out-of-frame TCR alpha sequences shared between twins had an excess of sequences with low generation probability. Invariant T cells such as MAIT and iNKT could partly confound zero-insertion analyses, although diverse VJ usage argued against such confounding for most clonotypes. Because the same donors could not be followed over many years, the conclusions depended on cross-sectional statistical analysis. A weaker excess of twin sharing was found in beta out-of-frame sequences because the signal-to-noise ratio was lowered by fewer shared sequences.

These data also formed part of another study, on T cells expressing NK-cell markers. The second paper further reports: Three sorted T-cell subsets (CD3+CD56+NKG2C+, CD3+CD56+NKG2C- and CD3+CD56-NKG2C+) from about 8 donors had their TCR beta-chain repertoires profiled. Among the eight sequenced donors, only one was HCMV-seronegative, while the other seven were HCMV-seropositive. In several experiments an anti-gammadeltaTCR antibody was added to restrict sorting to alphabetaTCR-expressing T cells. In six donors, the dominant CD3+CD56+NKG2C+ clonotypes ranked among the top 10 CD8+ clonotypes, making up roughly 1.0-7.0% of CD8+ T cells. Those dominant clonotypes were again the most abundant among CD3+CD56-NKG2C+ cells in several donors, at 28.3-60.1%. Whether the expanded NKG2C-expressing T cell clones were specific for HCMV antigens remained unclear. Randomly selected healthy volunteers, three men and five women, were used as the eight sequenced donors. To determine HCMV serostatus, a commercial ELISA kit was used to detect HCMV-specific IgG in serum. For over 5 donors, bulk peripheral blood T-cell repertoires were additionally sequenced from unsorted PBMC. MIGEC handled demultiplexing of the reads and grouping by UMI, while MiTCR was used to assemble and quantify clonotypes. To remove erroneous sequences, TCR cDNA sequences were retained only when supported by two or more reads. The tcR package was used for downstream repertoire analysis, and clonotypes were matched across fractions by CDR3 nucleotide sequence plus V segment. VDJmatch was used to annotate antigen specificity against VDJdb, with one amino acid substitution allowed in CDR3.

This clonotype was sampled from a woman under 30 in good health. The sequence joins TRBV18 to TRBJ2-1, with TRBD1 matching 9 junction bases. What was sequenced was PBMCs. The CDR3 region reads CASSPIDRGTREQFF. The DNA sequence is given as TGTGCCAGCTCACCAATAGACAGGGGGACGAGGGAGCAGTTCTTC. The reference TRBV18 and TRBJ2-1 proteins fill in what lies around the CDR3, so the full variable domain reads NAGVMQNPRHLVRRRGQEARLRCSPMKGHSHVYWYRQLPEEGLKFMVYLQKENIIDESGMPKERFSAEFPKEGPSILRIQQVVRGDSAAYFCASSPIDRGTREQFFGPGTRLTVL.